Listed below are T cell receptor beta chains from one sample, sequenced in a study of response to subunit inactivated influenza vaccine. TCRdb processed the RT-PCR reads anew with MiXCR; each CDR3 protein has one entry. The sample gives 500,000 to 600,000 distinct CDR3 sequences, 7.6% of which show up once; over 10% is in the top ten. Source: PBMCs from blood, taken about 24 months after vaccination. All receptors derive from a man aged 45-69 years who received an inactivated influenza vaccine. The CDR3 runs from the conserved cysteine through the conserved F or W. A D gene is named only where the DNA matches it firmly. Clone sizes are given selectively: once, few, many, or a class where the clone is expanded.

D: NA
J: TRBJ2-7
V: TRBV5-6
size: few
DNA: TGTGCCAGCAGCTTGGCTGACTACGAGCAGTACTTC
CDR3: CASSLADYEQYF

D: TRBD2
J: TRBJ2-2
V: TRBV5-1
size: many
DNA: TGCGCCAGCAATGACGGGAGGACCGGGGAGCTGTTTTTT
CDR3: CASNDGRTGELFF

D: TRBD1
J: TRBJ2-2
V: TRBV2
size: NA
DNA: TGTGCCAGCAGACCCGGGACAGACACCGGGGAGCTGTTTTTT
CDR3: CASRPGTDTGELFF

D: NA
J: TRBJ2-5
V: TRBV12-3/TRBV12-4
size: many
DNA: TGTGCCAGCAGCCAATTCACAGGGACGGGGGAGACCCAGTACTTC
CDR3: CASSQFTGTGETQYF

D: NA
J: TRBJ1-6
V: TRBV7-8
size: many
DNA: TGTGCCAGCAGCTCTACAGGGAATTCACCCCTCCACTTT
CDR3: CASSSTGNSPLHF

D: TRBD1
J: TRBJ2-4
V: TRBV20-1
size: many
DNA: TGCAGTGCTGGAACCGGGACAGGGACCACCTCCATTCAGTACTTC
CDR3: CSAGTGTGTTSIQYF

D: NA
J: TRBJ2-2
V: TRBV19
size: few
DNA: TGTGCCAGTAGTATCGGCGGGGGCCACACCGGGGAGCTGTTTTTT
CDR3: CASSIGGGHTGELFF

D: NA
J: TRBJ2-1
V: TRBV12-3/TRBV12-4
size: few
DNA: TGTGCCAGCAGTCAATCAGTCAGCTCCTACAATGAGCAGTTCTTC
CDR3: CASSQSVSSYNEQFF

D: TRBD1
J: TRBJ2-7
V: TRBV30
size: many
DNA: TGTGCCTGGAGTGTTGGGATAGGGGGCCTCTACGAGCAGTACTTC
CDR3: CAWSVGIGGLYEQYF

D: NA
J: TRBJ2-5
V: TRBV7-2
size: many
DNA: TGTGCCAGCAGCACAGGACATCTACAAGAGACCCAGTACTTC
CDR3: CASSTGHLQETQYF

D: TRBD2
J: TRBJ2-3
V: TRBV7-8
size: few
DNA: TGTGCCAGCAGCTTACTCGGGGGGTCAGATACGCAGTATTTT
CDR3: CASSLLGGSDTQYF

D: NA
J: TRBJ2-2
V: TRBV6-2/TRBV6-3
size: NA
DNA: TGTGCCAGCAGCCTTTGGGGACTGGCGAACACCGGGGAGCTGTTTTTT
CDR3: CASSLWGLANTGELFF

D: NA
J: TRBJ1-4
V: TRBV18
size: many
DNA: TGTGCCAGCTCACCAGGACCGGGGAATGAAAAACTGTTTTTT
CDR3: CASSPGPGNEKLFF

D: NA
J: TRBJ1-4
V: TRBV20-1
size: many
DNA: TGCAGTGCTAGGGACGGTCGTAATGAAAAACTGTTTTTT
CDR3: CSARDGRNEKLFF

D: NA
J: TRBJ2-5
V: TRBV12-3/TRBV12-4
size: many
DNA: TGTGCCAGCAGTCTCGAGGGCGCCAAGACCCAGTACTTC
CDR3: CASSLEGAKTQYF

D: TRBD2
J: TRBJ2-7
V: TRBV12-3/TRBV12-4
size: NA
DNA: TGTGCCAGCAGTTTCGCTCTCGGGGGGGTCTCCTACGAGCAGTACTTC
CDR3: CASSFALGGVSYEQYF

D: TRBD1
J: TRBJ2-7
V: TRBV7-9
size: many
DNA: TGTGCCAGCAGCCTAGAAGGGACAGCCTACGAGCAGTACTTC
CDR3: CASSLEGTAYEQYF

D: TRBD1
J: TRBJ2-7
V: TRBV6-2/TRBV6-3
size: NA
DNA: TGTGCCAGCAGTTACACGGAATTCCCCGGGACAGGGACCTACGAGCAGTACTTC
CDR3: CASSYTEFPGTGTYEQYF

D: TRBD2
J: TRBJ2-5
V: TRBV5-1
size: NA
DNA: TGCGCCAGCAGCCTGAGGTTCGGGTCTAGCGGGACCCAGTACTTC
CDR3: CASSLRFGSSGTQYF

D: NA
J: TRBJ1-2
V: TRBV7-8
size: many
DNA: TGTGCCAGCAGCTTAGACTCAGGGGTGGCCTATGGCTACACCTTC
CDR3: CASSLDSGVAYGYTF

D: TRBD1
J: TRBJ2-2
V: TRBV20-1
size: NA
DNA: TGCAGTGCAGGGACAGGGAGAACCGGGGAGCTGTTTTTT
CDR3: CSAGTGRTGELFF

D: NA
J: TRBJ1-2
V: TRBV29-1
size: few
DNA: TGCAGCGTTGTGGATGGGGTTTCCAATGGCTACACCTTC
CDR3: CSVVDGVSNGYTF

D: NA
J: TRBJ2-1
V: TRBV1
size: few
DNA: TGCACCAGCAGCCAAGACTCGGTAAACAATGAGCAGTTCTTC
CDR3: CTSSQDSVNNEQFF

D: NA
J: TRBJ2-7
V: TRBV12-3/TRBV12-4
size: NA
DNA: TGTGCCAGCAGTTTTATAGCGCGGGAGCAGTACTTC
CDR3: CASSFIAREQYF

D: TRBD1
J: TRBJ1-6
V: TRBV6-5
size: NA
DNA: TGTGCCAGCAGTGCCTCGACAGGGATGAATAATTCACCCCTCCACTTT
CDR3: CASSASTGMNNSPLHF

D: NA
J: TRBJ1-5
V: TRBV20-1
size: NA
DNA: TGCAGTGCTCAGAAAACGGGCCTTCTAGATCAGCCCCAGCATTTT
CDR3: CSAQKTGLLDQPQHF

D: NA
J: TRBJ2-5
V: TRBV20-1
size: few
DNA: TGCAGTGCTAGAGATCATGGCAGGGGGGCAGAGACCCAGTACTTC
CDR3: CSARDHGRGAETQYF

D: TRBD2
J: TRBJ2-1
V: TRBV12-3/TRBV12-4
size: few
DNA: TGTGCCAGCAGGCATACTAGCGGGAGCGGGTATGAGCAGTTCTTC
CDR3: CASRHTSGSGYEQFF

D: TRBD2
J: TRBJ2-1
V: TRBV15
size: many
DNA: TGTGCCACCAGCAGCAAGCGGGGTCCTCCGGGGAATGAGCAGTTCTTC
CDR3: CATSSKRGPPGNEQFF

D: NA
J: TRBJ2-7
V: TRBV28
size: many
DNA: TGTGCCAGCAGTTTGATCTCGATCCACGAGCAGTACTTC
CDR3: CASSLISIHEQYF

D: TRBD2
J: TRBJ2-1
V: TRBV20-1
size: few
DNA: TGCAGTGCTAGTGAACTAGCGGGAGGGCGATACAATGAGCAGTTCTTC
CDR3: CSASELAGGRYNEQFF

D: TRBD1
J: TRBJ2-1
V: TRBV20-1
size: many
DNA: TGCAGTGCTAAAGGACAGGTCTTTAACAATGAGCAGTTCTTC
CDR3: CSAKGQVFNNEQFF

D: NA
J: TRBJ1-1
V: TRBV4-1
size: few
DNA: TGCGCCAGCAGCCACCCTACTGGTACGCGCGCTGAAGCTTTCTTT
CDR3: CASSHPTGTRAEAFF

D: NA
J: TRBJ2-5
V: TRBV7-2
size: few
DNA: TGTGCCAGCAGCCCCGGGACCAAAGAGACCCAGTACTTC
CDR3: CASSPGTKETQYF

D: NA
J: TRBJ2-3
V: TRBV6-4
size: few
DNA: TGTGCCACCGGGGCCGGTCACACAGATACGCAGTATTTT
CDR3: CATGAGHTDTQYF

D: NA
J: TRBJ1-6
V: TRBV20-1
size: few
DNA: TGCAGTGCTAAAGGTTCCAATAATTCACCCCTCCACTTT
CDR3: CSAKGSNNSPLHF

D: NA
J: TRBJ1-1
V: TRBV2
size: few
DNA: TGTGCCAGCAGCAAAGAGGACATACTGAACACTGAAGCTTTCTTT
CDR3: CASSKEDILNTEAFF

D: NA
J: TRBJ2-7
V: TRBV11-2
size: many
DNA: TGTGCCAGCAGCTTAGGAGGGGAGCTATACGAGCAGTACTTC
CDR3: CASSLGGELYEQYF

D: TRBD1
J: TRBJ1-2
V: TRBV7-9
size: many
DNA: TGTGCCAGCAGCTCGGGACAGGGGGCGAGTGGCTACACCTTC
CDR3: CASSSGQGASGYTF